This T cell receptor (beta chain) was sequenced in a study of early T cells in non-severe SARS-CoV-2 infection. This CDR3 region has 15 residues. Germline trimming cut 7 bases from V and 3 bases from J; bases unmatched to any gene: 9. Germline CDR1 and CDR2: MNHEY and SMNVEV (reference sequence). A few counts support this clonotype. TCRdb re-analysed the 5' RACE reads in MiXCR, keeping a single row per CDR3 protein. The sample holds around 59,000 distinct CDR3 sequences, over 10% seen once. V usage is TRBV27 and J usage is TRBJ1-1, with 9 nucleotides matching TRBD1. The TCR comes from an adult who was a healthcare worker with PCR-confirmed SARS-CoV-2 infection or an uninfected control (not recorded which). The source material was whole blood. The CDR3 spells CASITGGPLDTEAFF. CDR3 sequence (DNA): TGTGCCAGCATCACAGGGGGCCCTCTGGACACTGAAGCTTTCTTT.